The next 10 T cell receptor beta chains were all read from a single sample in a study of T cells after yellow fever vaccination. TCRdb redid the calling of the 5' RACE reads with MiXCR, one entry per CDR3 protein. The sample includes 250,000 to 400,000 distinct CDR3 sequences, approximately 4% of them seen just once. This material consisted of PBMCs, taken 5 days after the yellow fever booster vaccination. The source is a man aged 18 to 30 who received the YFV17D yellow fever vaccine.

This clonotype was detected only a few times. This rearrangement joins TRBV13 to TRBJ2-5, with 9 bases aligning to TRBD2. After removal of 5 bases from V and 3 bases from J, the junction contained 7 bases not matched to a gene. The CDR3 length is 15 residues. Germline V gives CDR1 PRHDT, CDR2 FYEKMQ (reference sequence). The CDR3 region has the DNA TGTGCCAGCAGCCCCGAGGTAGCGGGAGAAGAGACCCAGTACTTC. It is translated as CASSPEVAGEETQYF.

J is TRBJ2-5 and V is TRBV5-6; the match to TRBD2 covers 14 bases. The CDR3 has 17 residues. Trimming took 3 bases from V and 5 from J; bases not matched to a gene: 9. Germline assignment: CDR1 SGHDT and CDR2 YYEEEE. For the CDR3, the DNA is TGTGCCAGCAGCTCAAGGACTAGCGGGGGGCCAGTGGAGACCCAGTACTTC. This codes for CASSSRTSGGPVETQYF.

The DNA for the CDR3 is TGCGCCAGCAGCCAAGAAGGCCTGGCAGAGACTTTCTTT. Translation gives CASSQEGLAETFF. The chain combines TRBV4-3 with TRBJ1-1; D is unresolved. Germline V CDR1 and CDR2: LGHNA, YSLEER. CDR3 size: 13 residues. V lost 0 bases and J 12 bases, leaving 14 bases between the germline ends.

The V gene is TRBV5-1, the J gene TRBJ1-5, with a possible D match to TRBD1 (5 bases). The CDR3 has 13 residues. Germline CDR1 and CDR2: SGHRS and YFSETQ. V was shortened by 2 bases and J by 5 bases, with 8 bases between the two germline ends. CDR3 residues: CASSLGADQPQHF. The DNA for the CDR3 is TGCGCCAGCAGCTTAGGGGCCGATCAGCCCCAGCATTTT. The full variable domain, its missing parts supplied by reference TRBV5-1 and TRBJ1-5, is KAGVTQTPRYLIKTRGQQVTLSCSPISGHRSVSWYQQTPGQGLQFLFEYFSETQRNKGNFPGRFSGRQFSNSRSEMNVSTLELGDSALYLCASSLGADQPQHFGDGTRLSIL.

V is TRBV12-3 or TRBV12-4 and J is TRBJ1-5, with D perhaps TRBD1 (6 bases). There are 15 residues in the CDR3. V lost 1 base to trimming and J lost 4 bases, with 11 bases between them. The CDR3 DNA reads TGTGCCAGCAGTTTAGGCCGGACAGCAAATCAGCCCCAGCATTTT. Amino acids: CASSLGRTANQPQHF.

This clonotype was found a few times. For the CDR3, the DNA is TGTGCCAGCAGCTTAAGCTCCAGCCATAATTCACCCCTCCACTTT. Protein sequence: CASSLSSSHNSPLHF. This chain uses TRBV11-2 with TRBJ1-6; D is unresolved. Looked up from germline, CDR1 is SGHAT and CDR2 is FQNNGV. CDR3 length: 15 amino acids. V was trimmed by 2 bases and J by 5 bases, leaving 10 bases between them.

This clonotype was observed at least ten times. V and J are TRBV12-3 or TRBV12-4 and TRBJ2-3; tentatively, D is TRBD1 or TRBD2 (5 bases each). Trimming stripped 6 bases from V and 5 bases from J, with 15 bases between. CDR3 length: 14 amino acids. CDR3: CASRPGAKGDTQYF. CDR3 nucleotides: TGTGCCAGCAGACCCGGGGCTAAGGGAGATACGCAGTATTTT.

The table lists this clonotype with a few counts. The chain has TRBV7-2 and TRBJ1-2; D is perhaps TRBD1 (6 bases). With 6 bases removed from V and 1 base from J, the gap between germline ends came to 9 bases. This CDR3 spans 13 amino acids. CDR1 SGHTA and CDR2 FQGNSA come from the germline V gene. The DNA for the CDR3 is TGTGCCAGCAGAGGACAGCATAACTATGGCTACACCTTC. This encodes CASRGQHNYGYTF.

This clonotype was seen only a few times. J is TRBJ1-1 and V is TRBV6-5; D is ambiguous. Germline loops: CDR1 MNHEY, CDR2 SVGAGI. This CDR3 is 13 amino acids long. With 7 bases removed from V and 7 bases from J, the gap between germline ends came to 16 bases. The CDR3 loop is CASNAIHGLEAFF. The CDR3, as DNA: TGTGCCAGCAATGCAATTCACGGCCTTGAAGCTTTCTTT.

This clonotype was seen ten or more times. The chain uses TRBV12-3 or TRBV12-4 and TRBJ2-2; D ambiguous. CDR3 length equals 14 residues. The V gene lost 1 base and the J gene lost 1 base, with 4 bases spanning the gap. The CDR3 protein is CASSLEWNTGELFF. The CDR3, as DNA: TGTGCCAGCAGTTTAGAGTGGAACACCGGGGAGCTGTTTTTT.